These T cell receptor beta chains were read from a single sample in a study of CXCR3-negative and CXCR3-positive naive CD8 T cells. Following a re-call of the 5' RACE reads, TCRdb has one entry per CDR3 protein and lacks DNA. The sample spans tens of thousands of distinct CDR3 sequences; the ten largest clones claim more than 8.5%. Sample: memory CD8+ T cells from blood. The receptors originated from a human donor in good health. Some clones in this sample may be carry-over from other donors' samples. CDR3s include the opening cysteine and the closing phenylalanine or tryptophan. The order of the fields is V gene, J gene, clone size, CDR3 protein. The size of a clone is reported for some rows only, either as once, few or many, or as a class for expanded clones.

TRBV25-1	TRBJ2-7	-	CASSDGGAPYEQYF
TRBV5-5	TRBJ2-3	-	CASSLLGDTQYF
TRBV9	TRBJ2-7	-	CASSVNVAGDYEQYF
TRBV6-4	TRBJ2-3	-	CASSDLAGGDTDTQYF
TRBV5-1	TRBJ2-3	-	CASSLATVLTDTQYF
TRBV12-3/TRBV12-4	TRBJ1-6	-	CASSLGGARNSPLHF
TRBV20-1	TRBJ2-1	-	CSARALDSGPSYNEQFF
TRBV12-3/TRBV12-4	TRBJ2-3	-	CASSLVGGGDTQYF
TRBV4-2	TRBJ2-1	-	CASSQGSGGDYNEQFF
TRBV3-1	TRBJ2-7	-	CASSQDIGTTSYEQYF
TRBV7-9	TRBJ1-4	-	CASSLPGQEEKLFF
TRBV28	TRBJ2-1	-	CASRDRGGLYNEQFF
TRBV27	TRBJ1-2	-	CASSSFRSSGLSTF
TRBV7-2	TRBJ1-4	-	CASSRRGGFNEKLFF
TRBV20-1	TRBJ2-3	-	CSAPSGEATDTQYF
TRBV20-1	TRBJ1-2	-	CSATPPGQLNYGYTF
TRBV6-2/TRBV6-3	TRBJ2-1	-	CASSYGGLAGGGGPYNEQFF
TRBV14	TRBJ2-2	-	CASMEFGGDYTGELFF
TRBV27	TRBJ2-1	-	CASLGLAGGAAYNEQFF
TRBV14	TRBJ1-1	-	CASSQDGGPNTEAFF
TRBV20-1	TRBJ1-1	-	CSARVELSVPSYTEAFF
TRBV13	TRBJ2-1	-	CASSLGRDTVGEQFF
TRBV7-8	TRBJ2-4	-	CASSLVGKNIQYF
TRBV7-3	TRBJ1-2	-	CASSGSGRHGYTF
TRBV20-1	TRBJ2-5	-	CSARAFSLEQETQYF
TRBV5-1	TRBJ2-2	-	CASSLDTGGPRELFF
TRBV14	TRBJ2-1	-	CASTPYLAGVEQFF
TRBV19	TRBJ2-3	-	CASSSQGTLNTQYF
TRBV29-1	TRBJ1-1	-	CSVLDRGSTEAFF
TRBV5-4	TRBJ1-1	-	CASSTDGNTEAFF
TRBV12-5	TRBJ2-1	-	CASGTGNSYNEQFF
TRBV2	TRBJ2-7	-	CASSLVTGHRYEQYF
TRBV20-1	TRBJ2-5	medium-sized	CSARSDYSSQETQYF
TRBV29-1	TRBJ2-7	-	CSVSPTVTNEQYF
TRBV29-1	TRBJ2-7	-	CSVEDSRSYEQYF
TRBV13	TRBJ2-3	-	CASSQLAGPTQYF
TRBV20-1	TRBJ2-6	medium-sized	CSAENSWDTSSGANVLTF
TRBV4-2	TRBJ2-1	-	CASSREQQEQFF
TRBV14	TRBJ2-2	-	CASGRVTGELFF
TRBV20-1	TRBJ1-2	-	CSAGGGQRIYGYTF
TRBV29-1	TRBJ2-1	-	CSVDGGNRPNEQFF
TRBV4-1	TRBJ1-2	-	CASSQFNYGYTF
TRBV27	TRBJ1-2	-	CASSQSLGSDGYTF
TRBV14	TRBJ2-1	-	CASSQEGNYNEQFF
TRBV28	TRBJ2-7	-	CASTAEGNSYEQYF
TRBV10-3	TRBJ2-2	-	CAIAVWTANTGELFF
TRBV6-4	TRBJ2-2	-	CASSAGTSEAGELFF
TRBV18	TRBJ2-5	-	CASSPPVGQETQYF
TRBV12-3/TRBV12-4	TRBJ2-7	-	CASSFGSEQYF
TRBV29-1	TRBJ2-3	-	CSAVPGLTDTQYF
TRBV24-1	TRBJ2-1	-	CATSAKGAGHEQFF
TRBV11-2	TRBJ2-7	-	CASSLVEDYEQYF
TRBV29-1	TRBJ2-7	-	CSVEGGAGDGNEQYF
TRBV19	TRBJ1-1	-	CASSIWTGDTEAFF
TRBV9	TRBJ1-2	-	CASSAGDRESYGYTF
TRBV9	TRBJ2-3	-	CASSVATWDTQYF
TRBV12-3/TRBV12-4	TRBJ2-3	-	CASSWADTQYF
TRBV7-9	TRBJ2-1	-	CASSLAMGARNEQFF